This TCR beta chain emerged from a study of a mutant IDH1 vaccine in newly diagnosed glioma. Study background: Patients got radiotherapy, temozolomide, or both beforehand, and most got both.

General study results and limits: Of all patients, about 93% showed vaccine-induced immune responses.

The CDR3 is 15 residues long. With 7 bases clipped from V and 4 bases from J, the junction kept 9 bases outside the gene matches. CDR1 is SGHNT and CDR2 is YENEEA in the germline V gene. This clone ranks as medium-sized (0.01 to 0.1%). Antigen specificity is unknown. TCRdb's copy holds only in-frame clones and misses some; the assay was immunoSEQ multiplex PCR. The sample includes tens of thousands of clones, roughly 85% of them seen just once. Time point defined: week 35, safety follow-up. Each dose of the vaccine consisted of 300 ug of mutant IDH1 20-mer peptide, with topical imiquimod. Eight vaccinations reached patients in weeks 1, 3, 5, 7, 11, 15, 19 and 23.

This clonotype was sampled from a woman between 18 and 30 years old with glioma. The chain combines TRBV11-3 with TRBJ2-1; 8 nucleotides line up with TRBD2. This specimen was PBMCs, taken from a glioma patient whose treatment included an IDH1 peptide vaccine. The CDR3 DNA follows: TGTGCCAGCACCGAGCGGCGGGGGGTTTACAATGAGCAGTTCTTC. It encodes CASTERRGVYNEQFF.